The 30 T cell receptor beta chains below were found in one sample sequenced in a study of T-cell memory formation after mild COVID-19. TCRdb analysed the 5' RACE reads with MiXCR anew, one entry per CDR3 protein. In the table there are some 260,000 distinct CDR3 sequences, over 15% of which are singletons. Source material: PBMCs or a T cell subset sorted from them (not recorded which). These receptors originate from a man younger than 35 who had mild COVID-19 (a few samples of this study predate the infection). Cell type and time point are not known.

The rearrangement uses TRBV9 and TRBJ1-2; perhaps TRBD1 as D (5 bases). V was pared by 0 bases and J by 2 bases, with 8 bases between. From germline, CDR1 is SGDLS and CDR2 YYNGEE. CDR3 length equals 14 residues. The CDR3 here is CASSVAGQNYGYTF. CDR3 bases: TGTGCCAGCAGCGTAGCAGGGCAGAACTATGGCTACACCTTC.

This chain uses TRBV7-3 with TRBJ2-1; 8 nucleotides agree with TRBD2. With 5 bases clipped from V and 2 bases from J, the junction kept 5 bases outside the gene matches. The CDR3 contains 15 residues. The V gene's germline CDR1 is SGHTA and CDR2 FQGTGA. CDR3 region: CASSPGAGAYNEQFF. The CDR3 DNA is TGTGCCAGCAGCCCAGGAGCGGGGGCCTACAATGAGCAGTTCTTC.

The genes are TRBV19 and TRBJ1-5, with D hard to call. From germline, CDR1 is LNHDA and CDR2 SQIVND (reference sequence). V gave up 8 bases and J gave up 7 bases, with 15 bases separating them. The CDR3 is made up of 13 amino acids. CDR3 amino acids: CASDDLTGQPQHF. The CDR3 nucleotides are TGTGCCAGTGATGACTTAACCGGGCAGCCCCAGCATTTT. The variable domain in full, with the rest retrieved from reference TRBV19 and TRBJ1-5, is DGGITQSPKYLFRKEGQNVTLSCEQNLNHDAMYWYRQDPGQGLRLIYYSQIVNDFQKGDIAEGYSVSREKKESFPLTVTSAQKNPTAFYLCASDDLTGQPQHFGDGTRLSIL.

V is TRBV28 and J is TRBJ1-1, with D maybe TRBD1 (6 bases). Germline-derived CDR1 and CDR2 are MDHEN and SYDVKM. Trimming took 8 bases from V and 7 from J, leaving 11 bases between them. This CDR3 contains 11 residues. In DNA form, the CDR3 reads TGTGCCAGCCAGGGGCGGGTTGAAGCTTTCTTT. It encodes CASQGRVEAFF.

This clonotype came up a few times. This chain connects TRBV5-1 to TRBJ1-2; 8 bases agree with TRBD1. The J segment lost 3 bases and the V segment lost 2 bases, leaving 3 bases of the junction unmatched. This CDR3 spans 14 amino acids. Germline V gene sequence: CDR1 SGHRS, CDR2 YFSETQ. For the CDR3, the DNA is TGCGCCAGCAGCTTACAGGGGGGAGACTATGGCTACACCTTC. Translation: CASSLQGGDYGYTF.

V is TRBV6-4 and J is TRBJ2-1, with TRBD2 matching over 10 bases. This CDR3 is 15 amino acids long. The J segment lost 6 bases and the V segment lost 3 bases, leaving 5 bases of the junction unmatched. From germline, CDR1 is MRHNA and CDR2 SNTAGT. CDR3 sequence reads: CASSDTASGGNEQFF. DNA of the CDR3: TGTGCCAGCAGTGATACGGCTAGCGGGGGCAATGAGCAGTTCTTC.

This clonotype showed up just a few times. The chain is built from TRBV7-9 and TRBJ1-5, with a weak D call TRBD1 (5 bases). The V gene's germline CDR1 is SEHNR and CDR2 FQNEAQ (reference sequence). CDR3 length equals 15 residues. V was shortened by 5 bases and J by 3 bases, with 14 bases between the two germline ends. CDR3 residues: CASSRIGTDNQPQHF. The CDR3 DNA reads TGTGCCAGCAGCCGGATCGGGACCGACAATCAGCCCCAGCATTTT.

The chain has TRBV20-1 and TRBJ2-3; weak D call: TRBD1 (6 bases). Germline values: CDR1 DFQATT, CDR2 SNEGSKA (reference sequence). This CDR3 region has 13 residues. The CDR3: CTSPGHYTDTQYF. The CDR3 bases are TGCACCTCCCCGGGACATTACACAGATACGCAGTATTTT.

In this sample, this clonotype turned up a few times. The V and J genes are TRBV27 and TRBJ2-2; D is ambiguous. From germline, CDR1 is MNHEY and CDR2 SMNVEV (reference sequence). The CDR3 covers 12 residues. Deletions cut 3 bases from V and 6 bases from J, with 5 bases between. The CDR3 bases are TGTGCCAGCAGTTTCCGGTCCGGGGAGCTGTTTTTT. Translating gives CASSFRSGELFF.

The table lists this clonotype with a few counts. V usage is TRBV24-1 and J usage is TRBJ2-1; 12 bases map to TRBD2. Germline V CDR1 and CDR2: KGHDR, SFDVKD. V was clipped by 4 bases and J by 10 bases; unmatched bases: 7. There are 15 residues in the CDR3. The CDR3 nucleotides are TGTGCCACCAGTGACCCTAGCGGGGGGGCCCAGGAGCAGTTCTTC. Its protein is CATSDPSGGAQEQFF.

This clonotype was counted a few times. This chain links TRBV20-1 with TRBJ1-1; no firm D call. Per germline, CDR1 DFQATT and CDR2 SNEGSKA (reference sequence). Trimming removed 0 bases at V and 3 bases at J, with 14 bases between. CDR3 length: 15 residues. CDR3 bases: TGCAGTGCTAGAGATTCTCAGGCTGGGGACACTGAAGCTTTCTTT. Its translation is CSARDSQAGDTEAFF.

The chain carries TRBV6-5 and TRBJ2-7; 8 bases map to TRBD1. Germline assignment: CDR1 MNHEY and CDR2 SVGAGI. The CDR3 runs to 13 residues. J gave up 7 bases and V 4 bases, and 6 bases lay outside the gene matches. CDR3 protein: CASSWDRRGEQYV. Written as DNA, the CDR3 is TGTGCCAGCAGTTGGGACAGGCGAGGGGAGCAGTACGTC.

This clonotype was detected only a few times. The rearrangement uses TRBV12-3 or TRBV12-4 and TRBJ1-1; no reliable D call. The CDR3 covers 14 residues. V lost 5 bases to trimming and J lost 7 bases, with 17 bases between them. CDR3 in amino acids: CASSAHPTAVEAFF. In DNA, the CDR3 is TGTGCCAGCAGTGCCCACCCCACAGCAGTTGAAGCTTTCTTT.

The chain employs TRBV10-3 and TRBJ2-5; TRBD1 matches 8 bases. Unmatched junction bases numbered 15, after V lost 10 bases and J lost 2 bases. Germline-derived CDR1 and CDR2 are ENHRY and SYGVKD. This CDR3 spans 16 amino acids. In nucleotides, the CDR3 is TGTGCCACAGGGGGCCGGGCGGGGCCGTCACAAGAGACCCAGTACTTC. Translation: CATGGRAGPSQETQYF.

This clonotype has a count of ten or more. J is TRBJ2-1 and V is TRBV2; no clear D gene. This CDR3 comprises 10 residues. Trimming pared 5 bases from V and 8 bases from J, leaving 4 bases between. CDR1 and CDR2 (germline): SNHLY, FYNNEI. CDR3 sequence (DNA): TGTGCCAGCAGTTTTGATGAGCAGTTCTTC. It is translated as CASSFDEQFF.

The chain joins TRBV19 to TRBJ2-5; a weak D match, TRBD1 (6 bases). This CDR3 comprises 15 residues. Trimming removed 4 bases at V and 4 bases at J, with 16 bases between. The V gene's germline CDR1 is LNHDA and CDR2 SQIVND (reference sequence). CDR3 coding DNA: TGTGCCAGTAGTAGCCTACAGGGCGGTGGAGAGACCCAGTACTTC. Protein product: CASSSLQGGGETQYF. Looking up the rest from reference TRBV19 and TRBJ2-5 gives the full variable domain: DGGITQSPKYLFRKEGQNVTLSCEQNLNHDAMYWYRQDPGQGLRLIYYSQIVNDFQKGDIAEGYSVSREKKESFPLTVTSAQKNPTAFYLCASSSLQGGGETQYFGPGTRLLVL.

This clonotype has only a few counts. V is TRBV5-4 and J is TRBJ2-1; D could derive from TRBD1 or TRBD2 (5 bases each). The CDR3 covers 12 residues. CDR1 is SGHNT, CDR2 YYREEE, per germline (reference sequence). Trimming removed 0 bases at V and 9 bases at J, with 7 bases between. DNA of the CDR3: TGTGCCAGCAGCTTGGAGAGGGGTGAGCAGTTCTTC. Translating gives CASSLERGEQFF.

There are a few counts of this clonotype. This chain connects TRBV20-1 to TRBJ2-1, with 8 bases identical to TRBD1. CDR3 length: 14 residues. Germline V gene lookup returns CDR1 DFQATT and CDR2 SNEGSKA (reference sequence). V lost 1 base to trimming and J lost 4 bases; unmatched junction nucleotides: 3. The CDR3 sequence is CSARGQGPYNEQFF. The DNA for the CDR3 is TGCAGTGCTAGAGGACAGGGGCCATACAATGAGCAGTTCTTC.

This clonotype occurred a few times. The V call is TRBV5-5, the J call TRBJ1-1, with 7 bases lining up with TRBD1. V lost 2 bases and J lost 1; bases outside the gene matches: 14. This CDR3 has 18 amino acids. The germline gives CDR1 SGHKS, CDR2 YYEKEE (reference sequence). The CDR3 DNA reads TGTGCCAGCAGCTTCAGACCGTTTACCGGGACAGCGAACACTGAAGCTTTCTTT. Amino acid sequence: CASSFRPFTGTANTEAFF.

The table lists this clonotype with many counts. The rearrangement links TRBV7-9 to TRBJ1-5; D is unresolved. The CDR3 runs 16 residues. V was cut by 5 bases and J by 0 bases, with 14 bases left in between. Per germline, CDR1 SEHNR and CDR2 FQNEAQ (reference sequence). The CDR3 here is CASSPLEVYSNQPQHF. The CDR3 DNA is TGTGCCAGCAGCCCCCTAGAAGTATATAGCAATCAGCCCCAGCATTTT.

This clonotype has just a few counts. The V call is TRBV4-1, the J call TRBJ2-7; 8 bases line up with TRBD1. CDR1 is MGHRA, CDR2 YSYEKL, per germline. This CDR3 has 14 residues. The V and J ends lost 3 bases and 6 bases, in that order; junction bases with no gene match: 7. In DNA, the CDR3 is TGCGCCAGCAGCCAGGTGGACAGGGCGGCCGAGCAGTACTTC. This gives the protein CASSQVDRAAEQYF.

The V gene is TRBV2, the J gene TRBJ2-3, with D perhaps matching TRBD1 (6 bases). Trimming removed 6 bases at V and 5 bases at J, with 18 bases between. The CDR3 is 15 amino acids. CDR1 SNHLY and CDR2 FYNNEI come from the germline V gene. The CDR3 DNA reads TGTGCCAGCAGACGACAGGACCCTCTGGTAGATACGCAGTATTTT. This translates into CASRRQDPLVDTQYF.

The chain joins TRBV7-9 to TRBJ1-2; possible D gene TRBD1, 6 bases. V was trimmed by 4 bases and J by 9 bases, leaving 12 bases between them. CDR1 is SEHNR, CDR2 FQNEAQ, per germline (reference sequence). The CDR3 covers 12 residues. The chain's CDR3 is CASSSPQGSYTF. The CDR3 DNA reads TGTGCCAGCAGCTCACCACAGGGAAGCTACACCTTC. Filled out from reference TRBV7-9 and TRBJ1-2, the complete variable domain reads DTGVSQNPRHKITKRGQNVTFRCDPISEHNRLYWYRQTLGQGPEFLTYFQNEAQLEKSRLLSDRFSAERPKGSFSTLEIQRTEQGDSAMYLCASSSPQGSYTFGSGTRLTVV.

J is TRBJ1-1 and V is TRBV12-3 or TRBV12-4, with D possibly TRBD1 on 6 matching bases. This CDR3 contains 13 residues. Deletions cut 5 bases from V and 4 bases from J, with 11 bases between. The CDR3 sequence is CASSPQGFTEAFF. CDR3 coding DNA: TGTGCCAGCAGTCCGCAGGGGTTCACTGAAGCTTTCTTT.

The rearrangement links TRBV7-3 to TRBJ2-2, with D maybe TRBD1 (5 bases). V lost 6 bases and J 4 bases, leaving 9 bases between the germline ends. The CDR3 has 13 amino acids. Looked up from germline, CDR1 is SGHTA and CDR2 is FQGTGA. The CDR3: CASRGLGTGELFF. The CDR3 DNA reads TGTGCCAGCAGGGGGCTTGGCACCGGGGAGCTGTTTTTT.

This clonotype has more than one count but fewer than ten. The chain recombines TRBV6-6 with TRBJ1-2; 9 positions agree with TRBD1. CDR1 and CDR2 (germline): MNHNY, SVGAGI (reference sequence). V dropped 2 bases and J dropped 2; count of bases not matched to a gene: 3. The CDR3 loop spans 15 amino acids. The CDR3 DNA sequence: TGTGCCAGCAGTTACCCGGGACAGGGCAACTATGGCTACACCTTC. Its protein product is CASSYPGQGNYGYTF.

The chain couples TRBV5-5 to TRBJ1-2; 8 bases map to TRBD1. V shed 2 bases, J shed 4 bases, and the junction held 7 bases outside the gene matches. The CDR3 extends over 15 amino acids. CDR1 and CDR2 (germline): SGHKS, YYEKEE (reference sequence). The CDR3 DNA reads TGTGCCAGCAGCTTATTAGGACAGGGAGGCTATGGCTACACCTTC. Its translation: CASSLLGQGGYGYTF.

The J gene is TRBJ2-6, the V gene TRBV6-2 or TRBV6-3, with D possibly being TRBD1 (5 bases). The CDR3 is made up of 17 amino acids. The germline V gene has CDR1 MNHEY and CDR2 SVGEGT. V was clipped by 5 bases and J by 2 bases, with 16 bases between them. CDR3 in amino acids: CASSLRQTSTGANVLTF. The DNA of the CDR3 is TGTGCCAGCAGTCTCCGACAGACTTCTACTGGGGCCAACGTCCTGACTTTC.

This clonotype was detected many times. CDR3 in amino acids: CASSFYTSTDTQYF. CDR3 DNA: TGTGCCAGCAGCTTCTACACTAGCACAGATACGCAGTATTTT. V and J are TRBV7-2 and TRBJ2-3, with D unresolved. V dropped 3 bases and J dropped 0 bases, with 7 bases sitting between them. Germline values: CDR1 SGHTA, CDR2 FQGNSA. CDR3 size: 14 residues.

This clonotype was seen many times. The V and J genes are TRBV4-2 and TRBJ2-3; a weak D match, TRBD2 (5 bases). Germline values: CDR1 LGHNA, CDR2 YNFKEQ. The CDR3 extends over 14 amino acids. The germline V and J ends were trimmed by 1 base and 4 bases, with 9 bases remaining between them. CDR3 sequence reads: CASSQASFSDTQYF. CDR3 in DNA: TGTGCCAGCAGCCAAGCTAGCTTCTCAGATACGCAGTATTTT.